These 10 T cell receptor beta chains came from one sample sequenced in a study of T-cell reconstitution after alpha-beta-depleted transplantation in children. Study results and limitations: From newly produced T cells came most of the T-cell counts and diversity one year after transplant.

Construction of the TCRbeta library involved unique molecular identifiers. TCRdb re-called the PCR reads with MiXCR, one entry per CDR3 protein. The sample consists of hundreds of thousands of distinct CDR3 sequences, almost 8% of them appearing once. Their recognized antigens are unknown. Sequenced here: peripheral blood, sampled 360 days after TCRalphabeta/CD19-depleted stem cell transplant. These TCRs come from a female patient between 2 and 15 years old who had a stem cell transplant for Fanconi anemia, so the T cells may come from the graft donor.

This clonotype was detected a few times. The V call is TRBV7-3, the J call TRBJ2-3; TRBD2 aligns across 7 bases. Per germline, CDR1 SGHTA and CDR2 FQGTGA. The CDR3 is made up of 15 amino acids. Trimming at V came to 2 bases and at J to 5 bases, leaving 7 bases not matched to a gene. The CDR3 is CASSLDAGVGDTQYF. For the CDR3, the DNA is TGTGCCAGCAGCTTAGATGCGGGGGTAGGAGATACGCAGTATTTT.

At least ten counts were recorded for this clonotype. This sequence joins TRBV6-1 and TRBJ1-2; no reliable D call. This CDR3 is 13 amino acids long. The V gene's germline CDR1 is MNHNS and CDR2 SASEGT. Trimming removed 5 bases from V and 0 bases from J, with 7 bases in between. The CDR3 nucleotides read TGTGCCAGCAGTCCTACAGCTAACTATGGCTACACCTTC. Translated, it gives CASSPTANYGYTF.

The chain uses TRBV4-2 and TRBJ1-1; 7 bases match TRBD1. CDR3 length: 13 residues. V shed 3 bases, J shed 5 bases, and the junction held 3 bases outside the gene matches. Germline lookup yields CDR1 LGHNA and CDR2 YNFKEQ. CDR3 in amino acids: CASSHDRETEAFF. The CDR3 coding sequence is TGTGCCAGCAGCCACGACAGGGAGACTGAAGCTTTCTTT.

For this clonotype: One end of the junction does not line up with germline, which may come from a read error. V usage is TRBV12-3 or TRBV12-4 and J usage is TRBJ2-7; weak D call: TRBD2 (6 bases). This CDR3 spans 18 amino acids. The CDR3 nucleotides read TGTACCAGCAGTTTAAGGAGTATCGCGGGTCGGGAGTACTACGAGCAGTACTTC. It translates to CTSSLRSIAGREYYEQYF.

This clonotype was recorded at least ten times. V usage is TRBV4-3 and J usage is TRBJ2-3, with a possible D match to TRBD1 (6 bases). Germline V gives CDR1 LGHNA, CDR2 YSLEER. V shed 2 bases and J shed 8 bases, with 14 bases lying between them. CDR3 length: 14 residues. The CDR3 loop reads CASSQSRGVGTQYF. The CDR3 bases are TGCGCCAGCAGCCAAAGCAGGGGAGTAGGTACGCAGTATTTT.

By proportion, this clonotype is medium-sized. The chain combines TRBV16 with TRBJ2-7; TRBD2 agrees at 10 bases. The junction had 9 bases not matched to a gene; V was cut back by 5 bases and J by 5 bases. This CDR3 contains 15 residues. Germline CDR1 KGHSY, CDR2 FQNENV. DNA for the CDR3: TGTGCCAGCAGCGAGCTAGCGGGGGTCGGAGACGAGCAGTACTTC. This codes for CASSELAGVGDEQYF.

The chain uses TRBV3-1 and TRBJ2-1; 7 bases agree with TRBD2. The CDR3 covers 18 residues. Germline V lookup: CDR1 LGHDT, CDR2 YNNKEL (reference sequence). V was pared by 3 bases and J by 6 bases, with 17 bases of the junction left unmatched. The CDR3 is CASSHPGEGERISNEQFF. The CDR3 nucleotides are TGTGCCAGCAGCCACCCGGGGGAGGGAGAGAGAATTTCCAATGAGCAGTTCTTC.

This clonotype was seen repeatedly, ten times or more. The J gene is TRBJ2-3, the V gene TRBV7-6; D could derive from TRBD1 or TRBD2 (6 bases each). The CDR3 has 15 residues. V gave up 5 bases and J gave up 0 bases, with 12 bases separating them. Per germline, CDR1 SGHVS and CDR2 FNYEAQ. CDR3 sequence: CASSPPGGSTDTQYF. DNA of the CDR3: TGTGCCAGCAGCCCACCCGGGGGCAGCACAGATACGCAGTATTTT.

The chain is built from TRBV19 and TRBJ1-5, with D maybe TRBD1 (6 bases). Germline V CDR1 and CDR2: LNHDA, SQIVND (reference sequence). This CDR3 has 15 amino acids. Trimming pared 6 bases from V and 6 bases from J, leaving 18 bases between. The CDR3 DNA reads TGTGCCAGTAGAATGGGAGTAACAGGGCGTCAGCCCCAGCATTTT. This translates into CASRMGVTGRQPQHF.

This clonotype came up many times. The chain is built from TRBV9 and TRBJ1-2, with D unresolved. V gave up 3 bases and J gave up 3 bases, with 15 bases separating them. This CDR3 region has 15 residues. Germline V gene sequence: CDR1 SGDLS, CDR2 YYNGEE. CDR3 sequence reads: CASSGGLRPHYGYTF. The CDR3 DNA sequence: TGTGCCAGCAGCGGAGGCCTCAGGCCCCACTATGGCTACACCTTC.